These 17 T cell receptor beta chains came from one sample sequenced in a study of monozygotic twins with inflammatory bowel disease. TCRdb re-analyzed the 5' RACE reads; it lists each CDR3 protein once, without DNA. This repertoire includes 330,000 or so distinct CDR3 sequences. Sequenced input: blood. The receptors stem from a human donor with ulcerative colitis or Crohn's disease, or a healthy co-twin of an affected twin (not recorded which).

The chain links TRBV24-1 to TRBJ1-5; TCRdb names TRBD1, which stays unverified in the absence of DNA. Looked up from germline, CDR1 is KGHDR and CDR2 is SFDVKD. The CDR3 has 14 residues. CDR3 sequence reads: CATSDPTGLQPQHF.

The chain is built from TRBV18 and TRBJ2-3. CDR3 length: 13 amino acids. Germline assignment: CDR1 KGHSH and CDR2 LQKENI. This CDR3 is CASSHTSTDTQYF. Combining the CDR3 with reference TRBV18 and TRBJ2-3 gives the whole variable domain NAGVMQNPRHLVRRRGQEARLRCSPMKGHSHVYWYRQLPEEGLKFMVYLQKENIIDESGMPKERFSAEFPKEGPSILRIQQVVRGDSAAYFCASSHTSTDTQYFGPGTRLTVL.

This rearrangement joins TRBV6-4 to TRBJ2-6. CDR1 and CDR2 (germline): MRHNA, SNTAGT. This CDR3 is 18 amino acids long. CDR3 sequence: CASWDRRNPSSGANVLTF.

V is TRBV6-1 and J is TRBJ1-3. This CDR3 spans 13 amino acids. Per germline, CDR1 MNHNS and CDR2 SASEGT. CDR3 protein: CASNSNSGNTIYF.

V usage is TRBV7-3 and J usage is TRBJ2-5; TCRdb selects TRBD2, and the lack of DNA leaves this call unchecked. This CDR3 spans 16 amino acids. Germline V gene sequence: CDR1 SGHTA, CDR2 FQGTGA. CDR3 amino acids: CASSLSGSSRRETQYF.

The chain joins TRBV6-5 to TRBJ2-7. This CDR3 has 13 residues. Germline CDR1 and CDR2: MNHEY and SVGAGI. CDR3 sequence reads: CASSYTGVYEQYF.

This sequence joins TRBV30 and TRBJ2-7; the D gene TCRdb calls, TRBD1, cannot be checked with no DNA. Germline loops: CDR1 GTSNPN, CDR2 SVGIG (reference sequence). The CDR3 runs to 14 residues. The CDR3 loop is CACQTGTPRSEQYF.

This CDR3 reads CASSPRQGFQETQYF. The chain uses TRBV11-3 and TRBJ2-5; there is no DNA to check the TCRdb D call of TRBD1. The CDR3 length is 15 residues. Germline values: CDR1 SGHNT, CDR2 YENEEA.

The chain carries TRBV27 and TRBJ1-3; TCRdb outputs TRBD1, but without DNA this stays unchecked. This CDR3 comprises 15 residues. Looked up from germline, CDR1 is MNHEY and CDR2 is SMNVEV (reference sequence). CDR3 sequence reads: CASSRDFFSGNTIYF.

The CDR3 protein is CAISEEEDPNYGYTF. The chain joins TRBV10-3 to TRBJ1-2. This CDR3 contains 15 residues. CDR1 ENHRY and CDR2 SYGVKD come from the germline V gene.

The chain joins TRBV5-1 to TRBJ1-1; lacking DNA, the TRBD1 call made by TCRdb goes unchecked. Germline CDR1 SGHRS, CDR2 YFSETQ. This CDR3 comprises 13 residues. Here the CDR3 reads CASRFGQNTEAFF.

This rearrangement joins TRBV5-4 to TRBJ1-4. The CDR3 runs 15 residues. CDR1 and CDR2 from the germline V gene are SGHNT and YYREEE (reference sequence). This CDR3 reads CASSGGGSSTEKLFF.

The rearrangement links TRBV10-3 to TRBJ2-7. The CDR3 consists of 14 residues. Germline CDR1 is ENHRY and CDR2 is SYGVKD. This CDR3 is CAISEPRDFYEQYF.

The chain joins TRBV4-1 to TRBJ1-5; TCRdb indicates TRBD1, and absent DNA this call remains unverified. This CDR3 has 14 residues. CDR1 is MGHRA, CDR2 YSYEKL, per germline. The chain's CDR3 is CASSQEIRGQPQHF.

The chain combines TRBV12-3 or TRBV12-4 with TRBJ2-1; as DNA is missing, the TRBD1 call by TCRdb cannot be tested. The CDR3 runs to 16 residues. CDR3 loop: CASSPGWDRGLNEQFF.

The chain employs TRBV19 and TRBJ1-5. Germline V gene lookup returns CDR1 LNHDA and CDR2 SQIVND (reference sequence). This CDR3 spans 16 amino acids. CDR3 sequence: CASSIGGGDSNQPQHF.

This chain uses TRBV28 with TRBJ2-1; the D call from TCRdb, TRBD1, cannot be confirmed without DNA. The CDR3 totals 17 residues. Germline-derived CDR1 and CDR2 are MDHEN and SYDVKM. CDR3 in amino acids: CASSIPAGTGGNDEQFF.